These 32 T cell receptor beta chains originate from one sample sequenced in a study of blood T cell repertoires in COVID-19. This table comes from immunoSEQ multiplex PCR, and its TCRdb copy is limited to in-frame clones, with some not included. The sample yields approximately 170,000 clones, approximately 87% seen once. The sequenced material came from peripheral blood. Receptors were obtained from a man aged 18 to 29 with active or convalescent COVID-19.

The CDR3 nucleotides are TGCGCCAGCAGCCAAGATCTTTATAGAGCGGGGGTAGGGGATACGCAGTATTTT. Protein sequence: CASSQDLYRAGVGDTQYF. The chain links TRBV4-1 to TRBJ2-3, with 8 positions matching TRBD2. With 0 bases clipped from V and 6 bases from J, the junction kept 14 bases outside the gene matches. From germline, CDR1 is MGHRA and CDR2 YSYEKL. CDR3 size: 18 residues.

The gene calls are TRBV10-2 and TRBJ1-1; 12 bases agree with TRBD1. Germline assignment: CDR1 WSHSY and CDR2 SAAADI. The CDR3 loop spans 14 amino acids. V lost 6 bases, J lost 4 bases, and 3 bases stayed unmatched. DNA for the CDR3: TGCGCCAGCAGCCCGGGACAGGGGGCCACTGAAGCTTTCTTT. Protein: CASSPGQGATEAFF.

V and J are TRBV5-5 and TRBJ1-4; TRBD1 aligns across 7 bases. The ends lost 4 bases at V and 4 bases at J; junction bases unmatched: 7. Germline V gene sequence: CDR1 SGHKS, CDR2 YYEKEE (reference sequence). This CDR3 has 15 amino acids. The CDR3 sequence: CASSIDQGVNEKLFF. CDR3 DNA: TGTGCCAGCAGCATTGATCAGGGGGTTAATGAAAAACTGTTTTTT. Filled out from reference TRBV5-5 and TRBJ1-4, the complete variable domain reads DAGVTQSPTHLIKTRGQQVTLRCSPISGHKSVSWYQQVLGQGPQFIFQYYEKEERGRGNFPDRFSARQFPNYSSELNVNALLLGDSALYLCASSIDQGVNEKLFFGSGTQLSVL.

The chain is built from TRBV7-9 and TRBJ1-5, with D hard to call. This CDR3 region has 17 residues. Per germline, CDR1 SEHNR and CDR2 FQNEAQ (reference sequence). Trimming took 5 bases from V and 0 from J, leaving 17 bases between them. The CDR3 DNA follows: TGTGCCAGCAGCCCAGGAGGGCGGACTACTAGCAATCAGCCCCAGCATTTT. It yields the protein CASSPGGRTTSNQPQHF.

The chain has TRBV21-1 and TRBJ1-4; whether TRBD1, the table's D call, matches the DNA was not checked. TRBV21-1 is described as a pseudogene. The CDR3 is 13 residues long. The CDR3 protein is CASRRDRDEKLFF. CDR3 DNA: TGTGCCAGCAGGAGAGACAGGGATGAAAAACTGTTTTTT.

This chain connects TRBV28 to TRBJ1-2; 7 bases fit TRBD1. The junction had 6 bases not matched to a gene; V was cut back by 5 bases and J by 3 bases. The germline V gene encodes CDR1 MDHEN and CDR2 SYDVKM. This CDR3 region has 14 residues. CDR3 sequence: CASSPGQAYYGYTF. The CDR3 DNA sequence: TGTGCCAGCAGTCCCGGACAGGCGTACTATGGCTACACCTTC.

The chain has TRBV19 and TRBJ1-2; D remains ambiguous. The CDR3 runs to 11 residues. Germline CDR1 LNHDA, CDR2 SQIVND (reference sequence). V dropped 3 bases and J dropped 5 bases, with 4 bases sitting between them. The CDR3 is CASSIRYGYTF. The CDR3 bases are TGTGCCAGTAGTATCAGATATGGCTACACCTTC.

In DNA, the CDR3 is TGTGCCAGCAGCTTCTTAGGCACTGAGGCCCAGCATTTT. Translated: CASSFLGTEAQHF. The J gene is TRBJ1-5, the V gene TRBV28, with unresolved D. The CDR3 sequence is 13 residues long. CDR1 and CDR2 (germline): MDHEN, SYDVKM. V lost 6 bases, J lost 11 bases, and 17 bases lay in between.

The chain employs TRBV3-1 (or the pseudogene TRBV3-2) and TRBJ2-1, with 10 bases aligning to TRBD2. CDR1 is LGHDT, CDR2 YNNKEL, per germline (reference sequence). Losses at the gene ends were 3 bases for V and 1 base for J; bases not matched to a gene: 3. The CDR3 runs to 16 residues. CDR3 in amino acids: CASSQERGGSYNEQFF. DNA of the CDR3: TGTGCCAGCAGCCAGGAGCGGGGGGGGTCCTACAATGAGCAGTTCTTC.

The rearrangement uses TRBV27 and TRBJ1-6, with D hard to call. CDR3 size: 12 residues. Trimming left V 3 bases short and J 7 bases short, with 4 bases between. Germline values: CDR1 MNHEY, CDR2 SMNVEV (reference sequence). CDR3 sequence: CASSFSNSPLHF. The CDR3 bases are TGTGCCAGCAGTTTTTCAAATTCACCCCTCCACTTT.

This clone has just one count. The rearrangement joins TRBV5-4 to TRBJ2-3; 9 nucleotides align to TRBD1. The CDR3 has 17 amino acids. Germline trimming cut 4 bases from V and 1 base from J; bases unmatched to any gene: 10. Germline V gene lookup returns CDR1 SGHNT and CDR2 YYREEE (reference sequence). The CDR3 nucleotides are TGTGCCAGCAGCCCGGGACAGGGAGGTCTGGGCACAGATACGCAGTATTTT. Its protein product is CASSPGQGGLGTDTQYF.

This sequence joins TRBV28 and TRBJ2-1; D perhaps matches TRBD2 (5 bases). The germline V and J ends were trimmed by 6 bases and 0 bases, with 15 bases remaining between them. Germline loops: CDR1 MDHEN, CDR2 SYDVKM. This CDR3 is built from 16 residues. The CDR3 nucleotides read TGTGCCAGCAGCTTCCTTCGCGGGCACTCCTACAATGAGCAGTTCTTC. It yields the protein CASSFLRGHSYNEQFF.

This clone was recorded once. The chain carries TRBV19 and TRBJ2-1; perhaps TRBD2 as D (6 bases). CDR1 is LNHDA and CDR2 is SQIVND in the germline V gene (reference sequence). CDR3 size: 16 residues. V lost 1 base, J lost 0 bases, and 10 bases lay in between. The DNA of the CDR3 is TGTGCCAGTAGTATAGGAGTAGCGGTCTCCTACAATGAGCAGTTCTTC. Protein product: CASSIGVAVSYNEQFF.

As to this clone: The same CDR3 can be traced to other DNA sequences in this sample. V and J are TRBV2 and TRBJ1-1, with D unresolved. V was trimmed by 6 bases and J by 2 bases, leaving 4 bases between them. CDR3 length equals 11 residues. Germline lookup yields CDR1 SNHLY and CDR2 FYNNEI. The DNA for the CDR3 is TGTGCCAGCAGATCAAACACTGAAGCTTTCTTT. It translates to CASRSNTEAFF.

V usage is TRBV3-1 (or the pseudogene TRBV3-2) and J usage is TRBJ2-1; D might be TRBD2 (5 bases). Germline V gives CDR1 LGHDT, CDR2 YNNKEL (reference sequence). V gave up 4 bases and J gave up 5 bases, with 15 bases separating them. The CDR3 extends over 15 amino acids. CDR3 sequence reads: CASSPWARANNEQFF. The CDR3 bases are TGTGCCAGCAGCCCCTGGGCGCGGGCGAACAATGAGCAGTTCTTC.

The J gene is TRBJ1-2, the V gene TRBV30, with D possibly being TRBD1 (5 bases). The CDR3 runs to 15 residues. The V gene's germline CDR1 is GTSNPN and CDR2 SVGIG (reference sequence). Trimming took 3 bases from V and 0 from J, leaving 14 bases between them. The CDR3: CAWREMDKANYGYTF. The CDR3 nucleotides are TGTGCCTGGAGGGAAATGGACAAAGCTAACTATGGCTACACCTTC.

This chain links TRBV29-1 with TRBJ2-5; 7 positions agree with TRBD2. This CDR3 has 12 amino acids. Trimming took 3 bases from V and 5 from J; bases not matched to a gene: 3. In germline, CDR1 is SQVTM, CDR2 ANQGSEA. The CDR3 is CSVEGGGETQYF. The DNA of the CDR3 is TGCAGCGTTGAGGGGGGAGGGGAGACCCAGTACTTC.

The V gene is TRBV6-2 or TRBV6-3, the J gene TRBJ2-1, with D maybe TRBD2 (5 bases). Germline assignment: CDR1 MNHEY and CDR2 SVGEGT. This CDR3 comprises 14 residues. V was trimmed by 7 bases and J by 7 bases, leaving 17 bases between them. CDR3 protein: CASNPWVARNEQFF. DNA of the CDR3: TGTGCCAGCAACCCCTGGGTAGCGAGGAATGAGCAGTTCTTC.

The chain combines TRBV7-7 with TRBJ1-5; perhaps TRBD1 as D (5 bases). The CDR3 consists of 14 residues. Germline CDR1 SSHAT, CDR2 FNYEAQ (reference sequence). V was shortened by 6 bases and J by 3 bases, with 12 bases between the two germline ends. In nucleotides, the CDR3 is TGTGCCAGCAGGTCGGGACTTTACAATCAGCCCCAGCATTTT. Amino acids: CASRSGLYNQPQHF.

The J gene is TRBJ1-5, the V gene TRBV30, with a tentative D call TRBD1 (5 bases). This CDR3 is built from 12 residues. The germline CDR1 and CDR2 sequences are GTSNPN and SVGIG (reference sequence). Trimming cost V 5 bases and J 3 bases, with 8 bases left between them. The CDR3 sequence: CAWQTDNQPQHF. In DNA, the CDR3 is TGTGCCTGGCAGACAGACAATCAGCCCCAGCATTTT.

V is TRBV5-1 and J is TRBJ2-7; 8 bases map to TRBD1. V lost 4 bases and J lost 0; bases outside the gene matches: 6. The germline gives CDR1 SGHRS, CDR2 YFSETQ. CDR3 length: 15 residues. CDR3 in amino acids: CASSIGQGSSYEQYV. In DNA form, the CDR3 reads TGCGCCAGCAGCATCGGACAGGGAAGCTCCTACGAGCAGTACGTC.

The V and J genes are TRBV7-2 and TRBJ2-5; 8 bases line up with TRBD2. Germline V gene lookup returns CDR1 SGHTA and CDR2 FQGNSA. The CDR3 has 18 residues. The J segment lost 2 bases and the V segment lost 1 base, leaving 12 bases of the junction unmatched. CDR3 amino acids: CASSLGVSAGGGQETQYF. The CDR3 coding sequence is TGTGCCAGCAGCTTAGGGGTGAGCGCGGGAGGTGGGCAAGAGACCCAGTACTTC.

The chain recombines TRBV6-5 with TRBJ1-1, with a tentative D call TRBD1 (5 bases). The length of the CDR3 is 16 residues. Per the germline V gene, CDR1 is MNHEY and CDR2 is SVGAGI. V dropped 2 bases and J dropped 0 bases, with 13 bases sitting between them. The CDR3 DNA reads as TGTGCCAGCAGTTACCAGACAGAGTTAATGAACACTGAAGCTTTCTTT. Its protein is CASSYQTELMNTEAFF.

This chain links TRBV7-2 with TRBJ1-4, with 7 positions matching TRBD1. CDR3 length: 15 amino acids. Trimming at V came to 5 bases and at J to 1 base, leaving 4 bases not matched to a gene. CDR1 SGHTA and CDR2 FQGNSA come from the germline V gene. The CDR3 sequence is CASSARQGTNEKLFF. The CDR3 DNA sequence: TGTGCCAGCAGCGCCCGACAGGGAACTAATGAAAAACTGTTTTTT.

The chain uses TRBV6-5 and TRBJ2-1, with 8 bases matching TRBD1. Germline values: CDR1 MNHEY, CDR2 SVGAGI. The V and J ends lost 6 bases and 6 bases, in that order; junction bases with no gene match: 7. This CDR3 is 14 amino acids long. The chain's CDR3 is CASRDRGRSNEQFF. The CDR3 DNA is TGTGCCAGCAGAGACAGGGGCAGGAGCAATGAGCAGTTCTTC.

The gene calls are TRBV5-4 and TRBJ2-7; possibly TRBD1 for D (6 bases). Germline CDR1 is SGHNT and CDR2 is YYREEE (reference sequence). CDR3 length: 14 residues. The CDR3 is CASGRTGPSYEQYF. The CDR3 DNA reads TGTGCGAGCGGTCGTACAGGGCCCTCCTACGAGCAGTACTTC.

The genes are TRBV28 and TRBJ1-2; no clear D gene. The V and J ends lost 7 bases and 8 bases respectively, with 23 bases between them. The germline CDR1 and CDR2 sequences are MDHEN and SYDVKM. The CDR3 totals 15 residues. The CDR3 DNA reads as TGTGCCAGCAATCAGGAAGGCCGATCCTGGAAAGGCTACACCTTC. Its protein is CASNQEGRSWKGYTF.

The chain joins TRBV29-1 to TRBJ1-4, with 7 bases matching TRBD1. V gave up 3 bases and J gave up 8 bases; unmatched junction bases: 6. CDR1 and CDR2 (germline): SQVTM, ANQGSEA. The CDR3 has 13 amino acids. This chain's CDR3 is CSVEEGQKEKLFF. CDR3 nucleotides: TGCAGCGTTGAGGAGGGACAGAAAGAAAAACTGTTTTTT.

The chain carries TRBV27 and TRBJ1-6, with D possibly matching TRBD1 (6 bases). This CDR3 contains 16 residues. V shed 4 bases and J shed 5 bases, with 15 bases lying between them. The germline gives CDR1 MNHEY, CDR2 SMNVEV (reference sequence). For the CDR3, the DNA is TGTGCCAGCAGTTCCTTTACAGGGTTAAATAATTCACCCCTCCACTTT. It specifies CASSSFTGLNNSPLHF.

The chain recombines TRBV7-2 with TRBJ1-2; D unclear. The germline gives CDR1 SGHTA, CDR2 FQGNSA. The V end lost 6 bases, the J end lost 4 bases, and 12 bases lay between the germline ends. This CDR3 has 13 amino acids. CDR3 amino acids: CASRLREVYGYTF. DNA of the CDR3: TGTGCCAGCAGGCTCCGGGAGGTCTATGGCTACACCTTC.

V gene TRBV11-2 combines with J gene TRBJ1-5, with D possibly matching TRBD1 (6 bases). This CDR3 spans 14 amino acids. V was cut by 5 bases and J by 0 bases, with 8 bases left in between. Germline values: CDR1 SGHAT, CDR2 FQNNGV. CDR3 nucleotide sequence: TGTGCCAGCAGCCGGACAGATAGCAATCAGCCCCAGCATTTT. Translating gives CASSRTDSNQPQHF.

This clone was recorded once. The chain carries TRBV24-1 and TRBJ2-2; 9 bases agree with TRBD2. V lost 1 base, J lost 2 bases, and 10 bases stayed unmatched. The CDR3 extends over 19 amino acids. Germline CDR1 KGHDR, CDR2 SFDVKD. The CDR3 DNA reads as TGTGCCACCAGTGATTTTTCTAGCGGGGCCATCCTAAACACCGGGGAGCTGTTTTTT. Encoded protein: CATSDFSSGAILNTGELFF.